A selection of T cell receptor beta chains follows, all from one sample in a study of T cell repertoires in cytomegalovirus infection. TCRdb recomputed calls from the reads with MiXCR, one row per CDR3 protein. The repertoire has about 890,000 distinct CDR3 sequences, approximately 31% of them found once; the top ten carry around an eighth. The antigens for these receptors are not known. The sequencing here drew on cultured CD8+ T cells from PBMCs, taken from culture after CMV antigen stimulation. These receptors all stem from a human donor in good health (CMV status not recorded). Some clones in this sample may be carry-over from other donors' samples. CDR3s include the opening cysteine and the closing phenylalanine or tryptophan. Fields, in order: J gene, D gene, clone size, V gene, CDR3 protein, CDR3 DNA. D genes are given only for firm matches. Some rows have no size entry. The others give once, few or many, or a class for an expanded clone.

J: TRBJ1-1; D: .; size: .; V: TRBV5-5; CDR3: CASSLDLLGIRAFF; DNA: TGTGCCAGCAGCTTGGATCTCCTTGGGATCCGGGCTTTCTTT
J: TRBJ2-1; D: TRBD2; size: .; V: TRBV7-6; CDR3: CASSLAGDSNEQFF; DNA: TGTGCTAGCAGCTTAGCGGGGGATTCGAATGAGCAGTTCTTC
J: TRBJ2-1; D: TRBD2; size: .; V: TRBV28; CDR3: CASSIASGGWNEQFF; DNA: TGTGCCAGCAGTATCGCTAGCGGGGGTTGGAATGAGCAGTTCTTC
J: TRBJ1-5; D: .; size: .; V: TRBV5-6; CDR3: CASSLIGAGSNQPQHF; DNA: TGTGCCAGCAGCTTGATCGGGGCAGGGAGCAATCAGCCCCAGCATTTT
J: TRBJ1-5; D: TRBD1; size: few; V: TRBV6-2/TRBV6-3; CDR3: CASRRPTGGPQHF; DNA: TGTGCCAGCAGACGCCCGACAGGGGGCCCCCAGCATTTT
J: TRBJ2-5; D: TRBD1; size: few; V: TRBV12-5; CDR3: CASGFLPGDRGLVETQYF; DNA: TGTGCTAGTGGTTTCCTCCCCGGGGACAGGGGCCTTGTGGAGACCCAGTACTTC
J: TRBJ1-1; D: TRBD1; size: few; V: TRBV4-1; CDR3: CASSQETGGSTEAFF; DNA: TGCGCCAGCAGCCAGGAGACAGGGGGCTCGACTGAAGCTTTCTTT
J: TRBJ2-1; D: TRBD1; size: .; V: TRBV4-1; CDR3: CASSHRQGSRNEQFF; DNA: TGCGCCAGCAGCCACCGACAGGGGTCTAGGAATGAGCAGTTCTTC
J: TRBJ2-1; D: .; size: many; V: TRBV12-3/TRBV12-4; CDR3: CASSRLSYNEQFF; DNA: TGTGCCAGCAGTCGTTTATCCTACAATGAGCAGTTCTTC
J: TRBJ2-7; D: TRBD1; size: .; V: TRBV4-2; CDR3: CASSQIGQGGYEQYF; DNA: TGTGCCAGCAGCCAGATAGGACAGGGTGGCTACGAGCAGTACTTC
J: TRBJ1-2; D: .; size: few; V: TRBV7-8; CDR3: CASSLYGKANYGYTF; DNA: TGTGCCAGCAGCTTATACGGGAAAGCTAACTATGGCTACACCTTC
J: TRBJ2-2; D: .; size: many; V: TRBV4-2; CDR3: CASSQGGVAGELFF; DNA: TGTGCCAGCAGCCAAGGTGGGGTAGCCGGGGAGCTGTTTTTT
J: TRBJ1-1; D: TRBD1; size: few; V: TRBV5-1; CDR3: CASSLYGTENTEAFF; DNA: TGCGCCAGCAGCTTGTACGGGACAGAGAACACTGAAGCTTTCTTT
J: TRBJ1-6; D: .; size: .; V: TRBV15; CDR3: CATSREGAHSPLRF; DNA: TGTGCCACCAGCAGAGAGGGGGCGCATTCACCCCTCCGCTTT
J: TRBJ1-1; D: .; size: .; V: TRBV19; CDR3: CASSSTRSTEAFF; DNA: TGTGCCAGTAGTAGCACAAGGAGCACTGAAGCTTTCTTT
J: TRBJ2-5; D: .; size: few; V: TRBV24-1; CDR3: CATSDLEKETQYF; DNA: TGTGCCACCAGTGACCTTGAGAAAGAGACCCAGTACTTC
J: TRBJ2-1; D: .; size: .; V: TRBV7-9; CDR3: CASSPNSNYNEQFF; DNA: TGTGCCAGCAGCCCAAACTCGAACTACAATGAGCAGTTCTTC
J: TRBJ1-1; D: .; size: .; V: TRBV4-1; CDR3: CASSQVQEIAFEAFF; DNA: TGCGCCAGCAGCCAAGTTCAGGAGATAGCCTTTGAAGCTTTCTTT
J: TRBJ2-7; D: .; size: .; V: TRBV7-9; CDR3: CASSWQGDAYEQYF; DNA: TGTGCCAGCAGCTGGCAAGGGGATGCCTACGAGCAGTACTTC
J: TRBJ1-6; D: TRBD1; size: .; V: TRBV6-5; CDR3: CASSPGQGVISPLHF; DNA: TGTGCCAGCAGCCCTGGACAGGGGGTTATTTCACCCCTCCACTTT
J: TRBJ2-3; D: TRBD2; size: many; V: TRBV6-6; CDR3: CASSYSILAGGTDTQYF; DNA: TGTGCCAGCAGTTACTCGATCCTAGCGGGGGGCACAGATACGCAGTATTTT
J: TRBJ2-5; D: TRBD2; size: many; V: TRBV7-2; CDR3: CASSLKRRLAGGETQYF; DNA: TGTGCCAGCAGCTTAAAAAGAAGGCTAGCGGGGGGGGAGACCCAGTACTTC
J: TRBJ1-1; D: TRBD1; size: few; V: TRBV19; CDR3: CASRRRDRRMTHLENTEAFF; DNA: TGTGCCAGTAGGCGCCGGGACAGGCGGATGACTCACCTAGAGAACACTGAAGCTTTCTTT
J: TRBJ2-3; D: TRBD1; size: .; V: TRBV6-2/TRBV6-3; CDR3: CASSFIQGTRTDTQYF; DNA: TGTGCCAGCAGTTTTATACAGGGGACCAGAACAGATACGCAGTATTTT
J: TRBJ2-5; D: TRBD2; size: .; V: TRBV6-1; CDR3: CASSENLAGVNGETQYF; DNA: TGTGCCAGCAGTGAAAATCTAGCGGGGGTCAACGGGGAGACCCAGTACTTC
J: TRBJ2-5; D: TRBD2; size: .; V: TRBV28; CDR3: CASSVAGEETQYF; DNA: TGTGCCAGCAGTGTAGCGGGGGAAGAGACCCAGTACTTC
J: TRBJ2-7; D: .; size: many; V: TRBV7-6; CDR3: CASSFQSYEQYF; DNA: TGTGCCAGCAGCTTCCAGAGTTACGAACAGTACTTC
J: TRBJ2-2; D: .; size: .; V: TRBV6-6; CDR3: CASSGRDPITGELFF; DNA: TGTGCCAGCAGTGGTAGGGACCCGATCACCGGGGAGCTGTTTTTT
J: TRBJ1-5; D: TRBD1; size: .; V: TRBV25-1; CDR3: CASSERGRGGQPQHF; DNA: TGTGCCAGCAGTGAAAGGGGGCGCGGAGGTCAGCCCCAGCATTTT
J: TRBJ2-4; D: .; size: .; V: TRBV20-1; CDR3: CSATPFGEILGEYF; DNA: TGCAGTGCTACCCCCTTCGGGGAAATTTTGGGAGAGTACTTC
J: TRBJ2-7; D: .; size: few; V: TRBV4-1; CDR3: CASSQERPGEYEQYF; DNA: TGCGCCAGCAGCCAAGAAAGGCCAGGGGAATACGAGCAGTACTTC
J: TRBJ2-6; D: .; size: many; V: TRBV7-9; CDR3: CASSLGAVSSGANVLTF; DNA: TGTGCCAGCAGCTTAGGGGCAGTGAGCTCTGGGGCCAACGTCCTGACTTTC
J: TRBJ2-2; D: .; size: few; V: TRBV12-3/TRBV12-4; CDR3: CASSRGRTVNTGELFF; DNA: TGTGCCAGCAGCCGGGGCAGGACAGTGAACACCGGGGAGCTGTTTTTT
J: TRBJ2-1; D: TRBD2; size: .; V: TRBV14; CDR3: CASRTRTSGAWSSYNEQFF; DNA: TGTGCCAGCAGGACCCGGACTAGCGGGGCCTGGAGCTCCTACAATGAGCAGTTCTTC
J: TRBJ2-3; D: .; size: few; V: TRBV6-2/TRBV6-3; CDR3: CASSYTRTDTQYF; DNA: TGTGCCAGCAGTTATACCCGAACAGATACGCAGTATTTT
J: TRBJ2-3; D: TRBD2; size: .; V: TRBV14; CDR3: CASSLLPGLAGGPRRFDTQYF; DNA: TGTGCCAGCAGCCTTCTCCCGGGACTAGCGGGGGGGCCGCGACGCTTCGATACGCAGTATTTT
J: TRBJ1-1; D: .; size: .; V: TRBV6-5; CDR3: CASSSQPIGVEAFF; DNA: TGTGCCAGCAGTTCCCAACCGATCGGGGTTGAAGCTTTCTTT
J: TRBJ2-2; D: .; size: many; V: TRBV18; CDR3: CASSTKRLNTGELFF; DNA: TGTGCCAGCTCCACCAAGCGGCTTAACACCGGGGAGCTGTTTTTT
J: TRBJ1-1; D: .; size: .; V: TRBV10-3; CDR3: CAISESLGRGYMNTEAFF; DNA: TGTGCCATCAGTGAGTCTTTGGGCAGGGGCTACATGAACACTGAAGCTTTCTTT
J: TRBJ2-3; D: .; size: .; V: TRBV6-4; CDR3: CASSEGWNQKNTQYF; DNA: TGTGCCAGCAGTGAGGGGTGGAACCAAAAAAATACGCAGTATTTT
J: TRBJ2-3; D: .; size: .; V: TRBV12-3/TRBV12-4; CDR3: CASSFEGESTDTQYF; DNA: TGTGCCAGCAGTTTCGAGGGGGAGAGCACAGATACGCAGTATTTT
J: TRBJ2-3; D: TRBD2; size: many; V: TRBV20-1; CDR3: CSARDAGRVSDTQYF; DNA: TGCAGTGCTAGAGACGCGGGGAGGGTGTCCGATACGCAGTATTTT